This TCR beta chain derives from a study of blood T cell repertoires in COVID-19. Germline CDR1 reads ENHRY; CDR2 reads SYGVKD. This CDR3 has 14 residues. Trimming took 7 bases from V and 9 from J; bases not matched to a gene: 5. As originally analysed: How many nucleated cells were present was estimated from reference gene primer amplification. TCRdb's copy holds only in-frame clones and misses some; the assay was immunoSEQ multiplex PCR. From that table come the V and J calls and clone size; the DNA was used to work out D and trimming. This table has approximately 250,000 clones, approximately 90% appearing once. Participants' reported clinical history set cohort assignment.

The material sequenced was PBMCs or T cells enriched from blood (not recorded which). This rearrangement joins TRBV10-3 to TRBJ2-1; 14 nucleotides match TRBD2. The TCR sequence derives from a woman in her thirties with acute COVID-19. The CDR3 sequence is CAITMGLAGAEQFF. The CDR3 DNA is TGTGCCATCACCATGGGACTAGCGGGAGCTGAGCAGTTCTTC.